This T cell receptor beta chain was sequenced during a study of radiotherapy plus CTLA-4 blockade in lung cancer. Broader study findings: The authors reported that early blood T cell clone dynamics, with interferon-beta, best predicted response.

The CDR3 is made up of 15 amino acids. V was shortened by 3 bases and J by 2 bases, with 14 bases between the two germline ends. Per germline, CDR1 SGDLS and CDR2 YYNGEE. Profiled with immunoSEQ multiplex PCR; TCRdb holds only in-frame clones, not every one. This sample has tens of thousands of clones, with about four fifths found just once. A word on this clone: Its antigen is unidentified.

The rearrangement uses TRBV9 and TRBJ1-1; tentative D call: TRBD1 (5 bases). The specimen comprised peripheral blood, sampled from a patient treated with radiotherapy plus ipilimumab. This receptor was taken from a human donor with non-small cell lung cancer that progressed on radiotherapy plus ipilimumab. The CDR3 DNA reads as TGTGCCAGCAGCGCGGCCCAGGGAACTAACACTGAAGCTTTCTTT. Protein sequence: CASSAAQGTNTEAFF.